A single sample gave rise to the 31 T cell receptor beta chains below, sequenced in a study of cytomegalovirus exposure and HLA in healthy donors. PCR used 60 Vbeta primers and 13 Jbeta primers. Profiling relied on immunoSEQ multiplex PCR, and the TCRdb table lists in-frame clones only, not all of them. The repertoire holds under 200,000 clones, roughly 80% seen once, with 1% in the top ten. Sequencing used PBMCs. The receptors shown here come from a man aged 25 to 45 in good health and CMV-seronegative.

V usage is TRBV6-5 and J usage is TRBJ1-2; D remains ambiguous. The CDR3 totals 14 residues. The germline V and J ends were trimmed by 0 bases and 6 bases, with 11 bases remaining between them. Germline CDR1 and CDR2: MNHEY and SVGAGI. CDR3 protein: CASSYSVYLDGYTF. For the CDR3, the DNA is TGTGCCAGCAGTTACTCGGTCTATCTGGATGGCTACACCTTC.

The chain joins TRBV9 to TRBJ2-7; tentatively, D is TRBD2 (7 bases). Trimming shortened V by 7 bases and J by 2 bases, and 16 bases separated the two germline ends. The V gene's germline CDR1 is SGDLS and CDR2 YYNGEE. This CDR3 is 14 amino acids long. CDR3 nucleotide sequence: TGTGCCAGCGGGAGGGGGGGAGCCCCCTACGAGCAGTACTTC. Translating it yields CASGRGGAPYEQYF.

The chain uses TRBV2 and TRBJ1-6; TRBD1 agrees at 12 bases. With 7 bases clipped from V and 10 bases from J, the junction kept 5 bases outside the gene matches. Germline values: CDR1 SNHLY, CDR2 FYNNEI. The CDR3 contains 14 residues. The CDR3 bases are TGTGCCAGCATTCCCGGGACAGGGGGCTCACCCCTCCACTTT. Translated, it gives CASIPGTGGSPLHF.

This clone occurred a few times. The CDR3 loop reads CASSATGAFNVGHGYTF. As DNA, the CDR3 is TGCGCCAGCAGCGCGACAGGGGCCTTTAACGTTGGCCATGGCTACACCTTC. This rearrangement joins TRBV5-1 to TRBJ1-2, with 8 bases lining up with TRBD1. J was trimmed by 6 bases and V by 4 bases; bases with no gene match: 17. The CDR3 runs 17 residues. From germline, CDR1 is SGHRS and CDR2 YFSETQ.

V usage is TRBV4-1 and J usage is TRBJ2-3, with D maybe TRBD2 (5 bases). The CDR3 is 18 residues long. CDR1 is MGHRA and CDR2 is YSYEKL in the germline V gene. Trimming shortened V by 0 bases and J by 2 bases, and 18 bases separated the two germline ends. The CDR3 DNA reads TGCGCCAGCAGCCAAGACAGCGGCGGCTCATCTTACACAGATACGCAGTATTTT. Protein product: CASSQDSGGSSYTDTQYF.

The chain links TRBV5-4 to TRBJ1-2, with 8 nucleotides matching TRBD1. The germline V gene has CDR1 SGHNT and CDR2 YYREEE (reference sequence). CDR3 length equals 15 residues. V gave up 4 bases and J gave up 2 bases; unmatched junction bases: 7. CDR3 nucleotide sequence: TGTGCCAGCAGCGATAAGACAGGGGACAACTATGGCTACACCTTC. This gives the protein CASSDKTGDNYGYTF.

For the CDR3, the DNA is TGTGCCAGCAGTTCGGACAGGGGACCCTACAATGAGCAGTTCTTC. Translated, it gives CASSSDRGPYNEQFF. V usage is TRBV27 and J usage is TRBJ2-1; 9 bases fit TRBD1. V gave up 4 bases and J gave up 2 bases; unmatched junction bases: 3. Per the germline V gene, CDR1 is MNHEY and CDR2 is SMNVEV (reference sequence). The CDR3 consists of 15 residues.

The DNA for the CDR3 is TGTGCCAGCAGCCCATCCCCGGGACTAGCGGCCTACGAGCAGTACTTC. Encoded protein: CASSPSPGLAAYEQYF. The rearrangement links TRBV7-9 to TRBJ2-7, with 11 nucleotides matching TRBD2. This CDR3 is 16 amino acids long. The J segment lost 2 bases and the V segment lost 5 bases, leaving 8 bases of the junction unmatched. Germline V gene sequence: CDR1 SEHNR, CDR2 FQNEAQ (reference sequence).

The V call is TRBV15, the J call TRBJ2-7; 11 bases fit TRBD2. J lost 0 bases, V lost 2 bases, and 6 bases had no gene match. Per the germline V gene, CDR1 is LNHNV and CDR2 is YYDKDF (reference sequence). This CDR3 spans 17 amino acids. The CDR3 spells CATSRPTSGGLSYEQYF. The CDR3 coding sequence is TGTGCCACCAGCAGACCAACTAGCGGGGGCCTCTCCTACGAGCAGTACTTC.

The chain combines TRBV19 with TRBJ1-2; the match to TRBD1 covers 11 bases. Germline trimming cut 1 base from V and 6 bases from J; bases unmatched to any gene: 4. Per the germline V gene, CDR1 is LNHDA and CDR2 is SQIVND (reference sequence). CDR3 size: 15 residues. The CDR3 DNA sequence: TGTGCCAGTAGTATAGGGACAGGGGGCTGGGATGGCTACACCTTC. Residues: CASSIGTGGWDGYTF.

The CDR3 loop reads CASSDRRGLFHEQYF. The CDR3 DNA reads TGTGCCAGCAGTGATCGAAGGGGGCTTTTCCACGAGCAGTACTTC. The chain joins TRBV6-1 to TRBJ2-7; 7 nucleotides align to TRBD1. Losses at the gene ends were 3 bases for V and 5 bases for J; bases not matched to a gene: 10. The V gene's germline CDR1 is MNHNS and CDR2 SASEGT. This CDR3 contains 15 residues.

The chain combines TRBV5-8 with TRBJ2-3; D might be TRBD2 (6 bases). The V end lost 0 bases, the J end lost 3 bases, and 11 bases lay between the germline ends. This CDR3 region has 15 residues. From germline, CDR1 is SGHTS and CDR2 YDEGEE. This CDR3 is CASSLGRGVTDTQYF. CDR3 DNA sequence: TGTGCCAGCAGCTTGGGGAGGGGAGTTACAGATACGCAGTATTTT.

This clone was detected only a few times. Other nucleotide sequences in the sample specify the same CDR3. J is TRBJ2-1 and V is TRBV11-3; 7 nucleotides match TRBD2. V shed 5 bases and J 5 bases; nucleotides not matched to a gene: 3. CDR3 length: 13 amino acids. Germline-derived CDR1 and CDR2 are SGHNT and YENEEA. CDR3 protein: CASSPRGDNEQFF. DNA of the CDR3: TGTGCCAGCAGCCCCCGGGGGGACAATGAGCAGTTCTTC.

The gene calls are TRBV7-8 and TRBJ2-7; D is possibly TRBD1 (6 bases). The CDR3 totals 13 residues. Germline V CDR1 and CDR2: SGHVS, FQNEAQ. Trimming shortened V by 6 bases and J by 1 base, and 10 bases separated the two germline ends. The chain's CDR3 is CASSRQVSYEQYF. Written as DNA, the CDR3 is TGTGCCAGCAGTCGACAGGTATCCTACGAGCAGTACTTC.

The V and J genes are TRBV28 and TRBJ1-4; 7 nucleotides align to TRBD1. V lost 5 bases, J lost 7 bases, and 7 bases stayed unmatched. The V gene's germline CDR1 is MDHEN and CDR2 SYDVKM. The length of the CDR3 is 14 residues. The CDR3 bases are TGTGCCAGCAGTCCTCCGGGACAGTTTGAAAAACTGTTTTTT. As protein: CASSPPGQFEKLFF.

The V call is TRBV6-6, the J call TRBJ1-1; TRBD1 aligns across 7 bases. Germline-derived CDR1 and CDR2 are MNHNY and SVGAGI (reference sequence). The CDR3 has 15 amino acids. J lost 5 bases, V lost 7 bases, and 13 bases had no gene match. CDR3 amino acids: CASIIRGQGETEAFF. CDR3 coding DNA: TGTGCCAGCATCATCCGAGGGCAGGGGGAAACTGAAGCTTTCTTT.

The rearrangement links TRBV30 to TRBJ2-7; weak D call: TRBD1 (5 bases). The length of the CDR3 is 13 residues. V dropped 0 bases and J dropped 2 bases, with 8 bases sitting between them. Per germline, CDR1 GTSNPN and CDR2 SVGIG (reference sequence). The CDR3, as DNA: TGTGCCTGGAGTGTGGGCAGGGCCTACGAGCAGTACTTC. Protein: CAWSVGRAYEQYF. The variable domain in full, with the rest retrieved from reference TRBV30 and TRBJ2-7, is SQTIHQWPATLVQPVGSPLSLECTVEGTSNPNLYWYRQAAGRGLQLLFYSVGIGQISSEVPQNLSASRPQDRQFILSSKKLLLSDSGFYLCAWSVGRAYEQYFGPGTRLTVT.

This rearrangement joins TRBV4-2 to TRBJ2-3, with 7 nucleotides matching TRBD2. The CDR3 contains 17 residues. J lost 5 bases, V lost 0 bases, and 11 bases had no gene match. CDR1 is LGHNA, CDR2 YNFKEQ, per germline. As DNA, the CDR3 is TGTGCCAGCAGCCAAGAGGGGACTAACCCAATCCTAGATACGCAGTATTTT. This codes for CASSQEGTNPILDTQYF.

V is TRBV15 and J is TRBJ2-1, with a possible D match to TRBD1 (6 bases). Trimming shortened V by 5 bases and J by 0 bases, and 17 bases separated the two germline ends. The CDR3 consists of 17 residues. The germline CDR1 and CDR2 sequences are LNHNV and YYDKDF (reference sequence). The CDR3 DNA is TGTGCCACCAGCCGACCACAGGGATTAAGCTCCTACAATGAGCAGTTCTTC. Its protein is CATSRPQGLSSYNEQFF.

The chain joins TRBV7-9 to TRBJ2-5; 9 bases are shared with TRBD2. The CDR3 consists of 16 residues. Trimming removed 1 base from V and 5 bases from J; junction bases left unmatched: 8. CDR1 is SEHNR and CDR2 is FQNEAQ in the germline V gene (reference sequence). The CDR3 sequence: CASSLVGGGALETQYF. The CDR3 coding sequence is TGTGCCAGCAGCTTAGTCGGCGGGGGGGCCCTTGAGACCCAGTACTTC.

The genes are TRBV19 and TRBJ1-5; 7 bases agree with TRBD1. The length of the CDR3 is 14 residues. Germline assignment: CDR1 LNHDA and CDR2 SQIVND (reference sequence). The V segment lost 7 bases and the J segment 4 bases; nucleotides outside the gene matches: 7. The CDR3 DNA follows: TGTGCCAGTAACCGCGTGGACAGGAATCAGCCCCAGCATTTT. Its translation is CASNRVDRNQPQHF.

The chain links TRBV5-4 to TRBJ2-5, with D hard to call. Germline lookup yields CDR1 SGHNT and CDR2 YYREEE (reference sequence). The CDR3 is made up of 13 amino acids. V was trimmed by 4 bases and J by 0 bases, leaving 7 bases between them. CDR3 sequence: CASSRRYQETQYF. The DNA for the CDR3 is TGTGCCAGCAGCCGCCGGTACCAAGAGACCCAGTACTTC.

This chain joins TRBV27 and TRBJ2-3; the D gene is possibly TRBD2 (5 bases). The CDR3 is made up of 16 amino acids. The V gene's germline CDR1 is MNHEY and CDR2 SMNVEV (reference sequence). The germline V and J ends were trimmed by 2 bases and 0 bases, with 12 bases remaining between them. This CDR3 reads CASSLGPGTSTDTQYF. The CDR3 DNA is TGTGCCAGCAGTTTAGGCCCGGGAACTAGCACAGATACGCAGTATTTT.

The chain recombines TRBV10-2 with TRBJ1-2; tentative D call: TRBD1 (5 bases). V shed 10 bases and J shed 8 bases, with 17 bases lying between them. The CDR3 covers 12 residues. Germline lookup yields CDR1 WSHSY and CDR2 SAAADI. CDR3 nucleotides: TGCGCCACCTCCCCCCAGGGCTGGGGCTACACCTTC. Amino acid sequence: CATSPQGWGYTF.

The chain has TRBV6-6 and TRBJ2-3; D is undetermined. The germline V and J ends were trimmed by 6 bases and 6 bases, with 19 bases remaining between them. CDR1 is MNHNY and CDR2 is SVGAGI in the germline V gene (reference sequence). The CDR3 is 15 residues long. CDR3 in amino acids: CASSTLAEARDTQYF. DNA for the CDR3: TGTGCCAGCAGCACATTAGCTGAGGCACGCGATACGCAGTATTTT.

The chain carries TRBV5-1 and TRBJ2-2, with 14 bases matching TRBD2. The CDR3 covers 18 residues. CDR1 is SGHRS, CDR2 YFSETQ, per germline. V was clipped by 4 bases and J by 5 bases; unmatched bases: 10. In nucleotides, the CDR3 is TGCGCCAGCAGCCGTGGACTAGCGGGAGGCCTGGGAACCGGGGAGCTGTTTTTT. Translated: CASSRGLAGGLGTGELFF.

The rearrangement links TRBV19 to TRBJ2-2, with 7 bases that match TRBD2. The V gene end was trimmed by 0 bases and the J gene end by 1 base; junction bases not matched to a gene: 5. This CDR3 has 17 residues. Germline loops: CDR1 LNHDA, CDR2 SQIVND (reference sequence). CDR3 sequence reads: CASSIDWGGVNTGELFF. DNA of the CDR3: TGTGCCAGTAGTATAGACTGGGGGGGGGTGAACACCGGGGAGCTGTTTTTT.

The chain links TRBV14 to TRBJ2-7, with 8 bases fitting TRBD1. V lost 1 base to trimming and J lost 7 bases; unmatched junction nucleotides: 9. Germline-derived CDR1 and CDR2 are SGHDN and FVKESK. This CDR3 spans 15 amino acids. The DNA for the CDR3 is TGTGCCAGCAGCCAAGTCCCCAGGGGGCTAGGTGAGCAGTACTTC. The encoded protein is CASSQVPRGLGEQYF.

As concerns this clone: The junction and the germline gene differ at one end; a read error may be behind it. The rearrangement uses TRBV7-9 and TRBJ2-5; 8 bases agree with TRBD2. Germline V gene data show CDR1 as SEHNR and CDR2 as FQNEAQ (reference sequence). This CDR3 contains 13 residues. The DNA for the CDR3 is TGTTCCAGCAGGCCGGGACTAGAAGAGACCCAGTACTTC. It translates to CSSRPGLEETQYF.

V gene TRBV7-8 combines with J gene TRBJ2-2; TRBD1 matches at 9 bases. This CDR3 is 16 amino acids long. With 5 bases clipped from V and 7 bases from J, the junction kept 11 bases outside the gene matches. Germline V gene sequence: CDR1 SGHVS, CDR2 FQNEAQ. In DNA form, the CDR3 reads TGTGCCAGCAGCCCGGCCGGGACAGGGAGATTCGGGGAGCTGTTTTTT. It codes for CASSPAGTGRFGELFF. The full variable domain, with the rest looked up from reference TRBV7-8 and TRBJ2-2, is GAGVSQSPRYKVAKRGQDVALRCDPISGHVSLFWYQQALGQGPEFLTYFQNEAQLDKSGLPSDRFFAERPEGSVSTLKIQRTQQEDSAVYLCASSPAGTGRFGELFFGEGSRLTVL.

This clone was detected once. The chain links TRBV29-1 to TRBJ2-7, with D possibly TRBD1 on 5 matching bases. The CDR3 loop spans 13 amino acids. Deletions cut 0 bases from V and 3 bases from J, with 9 bases between. Germline CDR1 reads SQVTM; CDR2 reads ANQGSEA. For the CDR3, the DNA is TGCAGCGTTGAAGACAGGGTAGACTACGAGCAGTACTTC. Protein product: CSVEDRVDYEQYF.